This entry lists 12 T cell receptor beta chains sequenced from one sample in a study of Graves' ophthalmopathy and Graves' hyperthyroidism. RNA transcripts were the source from which TCR beta CDR3 regions were amplified. After a first-round RT-PCR with HTBI primers, a second-round multiplex PCR was run. TCRdb redid the calling of the multiplex PCR reads with MiXCR, one entry per CDR3 protein. Of 200,000 to 250,000 distinct CDR3 sequences in the sample, roughly 21% were seen once. Input material: peripheral blood. These receptors were taken from a woman in her forties or fifties with Graves' ophthalmopathy.

The V and J genes are TRBV20-1 and TRBJ2-3; D not resolved. The CDR3 is made up of 11 amino acids. Germline V gene lookup returns CDR1 DFQATT and CDR2 SNEGSKA (reference sequence). Trimming removed 6 bases at V and 2 bases at J, with 6 bases between. CDR3 coding DNA: TGCAGTGCCCCATACACAGATACGCAGTATTTT. It encodes CSAPYTDTQYF.

This clonotype came up a few times. One end of the junction fails to match germline, which may point to a read error. This sequence joins TRBV27 and TRBJ1-5, with D unresolved. The germline V gene encodes CDR1 MNHEY and CDR2 SMNVEV (reference sequence). The CDR3 extends over 12 amino acids. The CDR3 sequence is CISGRGNQPQHF. The DNA of the CDR3 is TGCATAAGCGGTCGGGGCAATCAGCCCCAGCATTTT.

This clonotype was picked up many times. This sequence joins TRBV11-2 and TRBJ2-5; 9 positions agree with TRBD2. CDR1 SGHAT and CDR2 FQNNGV come from the germline V gene. V lost 5 bases, J lost 2 bases, and 6 bases stayed unmatched. CDR3 length: 15 residues. CDR3 amino acids: CASSHATSGQETQYF. CDR3 bases: TGTGCCAGCAGCCATGCGACTAGCGGACAAGAGACCCAGTACTTC.

CDR3 nucleotides: TGTGCCAGCTCACCACCGAATAGGGCGAACACTGAAGCTTTCTTT. This sequence encodes CASSPPNRANTEAFF. This sequence joins TRBV18 and TRBJ1-1; D is undetermined. This CDR3 has 15 amino acids. Trimming took 0 bases from V and 1 from J, leaving 9 bases between them. The germline CDR1 and CDR2 sequences are KGHSH and LQKENI.

The chain couples TRBV7-9 to TRBJ1-3, with TRBD1 identical over 9 bases. Germline V gives CDR1 SEHNR, CDR2 FQNEAQ (reference sequence). This CDR3 spans 15 amino acids. V was clipped by 5 bases and J by 3 bases; unmatched bases: 5. CDR3 bases: TGTGCCAGCAGCCGTGGACAGGGGCTTGGAAACACCATATATTTT. Residues: CASSRGQGLGNTIYF.

This chain connects TRBV5-8 to TRBJ2-7; D remains ambiguous. V lost 3 bases to trimming and J lost 1 base, with 5 bases between them. The CDR3 consists of 12 residues. Looked up from germline, CDR1 is SGHTS and CDR2 is YDEGEE. CDR3 sequence reads: CASSWISYEQYF. The CDR3 DNA follows: TGTGCCAGCAGCTGGATATCCTACGAGCAGTACTTC.

The CDR3 region has the DNA TGTGCCTGGAAAAAGACCGGGACAGGGGATTCACCCCTCCACTTT. It codes for CAWKKTGTGDSPLHF. The genes are TRBV30 and TRBJ1-6; 10 nucleotides align to TRBD1. V gave up 4 bases and J gave up 8 bases; unmatched junction bases: 8. The CDR3 totals 15 residues. CDR1 and CDR2 from the germline V gene are GTSNPN and SVGIG (reference sequence).

J is TRBJ1-5 and V is TRBV30, with D perhaps matching TRBD1 (6 bases). V lost 2 bases, J lost 6 bases, and 8 bases lay in between. The CDR3 has 12 residues. Germline CDR1 GTSNPN, CDR2 SVGIG (reference sequence). The CDR3 spells CAWSSGVQPQHF. Written as DNA, the CDR3 is TGTGCCTGGAGTTCAGGGGTTCAGCCCCAGCATTTT.

The V gene is TRBV6-1, the J gene TRBJ2-7; D is ambiguous. Germline CDR1 reads MNHNS; CDR2 reads SASEGT. The CDR3 runs 14 residues. Trimming left V 6 bases short and J 3 bases short, with 15 bases between. This CDR3 reads CASRPSPPNYEQYF. CDR3 DNA: TGTGCCAGCAGACCCAGTCCCCCAAACTACGAGCAGTACTTC.

This clonotype was counted between two and nine times. This chain links TRBV5-1 with TRBJ1-6, with 11 bases that match TRBD1. V gave up 3 bases and J gave up 9 bases; unmatched junction bases: 2. Germline CDR1 SGHRS, CDR2 YFSETQ. The CDR3 contains 14 residues. The DNA for the CDR3 is TGCGCCAGCAGCTCCGGGACAGGGGGTTCACCCCTCCACTTT. This codes for CASSSGTGGSPLHF.

The V call is TRBV6-1, the J call TRBJ1-5; D gene ambiguous. Between the trimmed V and J ends, which lost 2 bases and 0 bases, there was a span of 5 bases. The CDR3 covers 14 residues. Germline V gene data show CDR1 as MNHNS and CDR2 as SASEGT. The CDR3 reads CASSEQVSNQPQHF. CDR3 sequence (DNA): TGTGCCAGCAGTGAACAGGTTAGCAATCAGCCCCAGCATTTT.

V gene TRBV9 combines with J gene TRBJ2-7; D may be TRBD2 (6 bases). The CDR3 consists of 14 residues. The V and J ends lost 0 bases and 4 bases respectively, with 11 bases between them. Germline lookup yields CDR1 SGDLS and CDR2 YYNGEE. CDR3 in DNA: TGTGCCAGCAGCGTAGGAAGCGGGCCGTACGAGCAGTACTTC. Translation gives CASSVGSGPYEQYF.